This TCR beta chain was sequenced in a study of cytotoxic CD8 clonotypes in ibrutinib-treated CLL. Trimming cost V 11 bases and J 7 bases, with 18 bases left between them. Looked up from germline, CDR1 is LNHDA and CDR2 is SQIVND (reference sequence). This CDR3 has 13 residues. Assay used: immunoSEQ multiplex PCR; TCRdb lists only in-frame clones, some missing. The table lists some 130,000 clones, approximately 83% of them singletons, with roughly 1.9% in the top ten. The chain uses TRBV19 and TRBJ2-1; possible D gene TRBD1, 7 bases. This sample comprised PBMCs, obtained after 24 months of ibrutinib treatment. This TCR came from a human donor with chronic lymphocytic leukemia. As DNA, the CDR3 is TGTGCCTCTAGGGTCCAGGGGGGTAATGAGCAGTTCTTC. Translation: CASRVQGGNEQFF.